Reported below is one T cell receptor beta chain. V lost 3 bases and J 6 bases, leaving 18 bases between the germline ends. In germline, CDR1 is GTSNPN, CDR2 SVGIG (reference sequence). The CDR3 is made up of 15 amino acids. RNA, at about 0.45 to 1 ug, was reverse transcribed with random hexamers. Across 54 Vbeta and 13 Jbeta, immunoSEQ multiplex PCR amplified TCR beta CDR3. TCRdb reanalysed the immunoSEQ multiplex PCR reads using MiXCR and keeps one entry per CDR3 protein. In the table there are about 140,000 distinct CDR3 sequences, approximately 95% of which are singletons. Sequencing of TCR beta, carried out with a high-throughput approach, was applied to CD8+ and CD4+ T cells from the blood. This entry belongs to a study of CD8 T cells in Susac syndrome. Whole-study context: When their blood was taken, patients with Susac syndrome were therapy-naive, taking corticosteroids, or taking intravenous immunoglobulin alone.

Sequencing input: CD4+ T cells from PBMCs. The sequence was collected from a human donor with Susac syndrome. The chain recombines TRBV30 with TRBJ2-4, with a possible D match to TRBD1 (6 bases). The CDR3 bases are TGTGCCTGGAGCGGGAACAGGGTTCTCCTAAACATTCAGTACTTC. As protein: CAWSGNRVLLNIQYF.